Listed here is a single T cell receptor (beta chain). Its antigen is currently not known. No much larger clonotype is one base removed from it; base qualities were not supplied. One collaborating source in Seattle enrolled patients during active infection and followed them longitudinally through the course of disease. Collaborating institutions collected whole blood in K2EDTA tubes following their own protocols. For TCRbeta analysis, collaborator samples were shipped as frozen whole blood, as isolated PBMCs, or as DNA extracted from either sample type. TCRbeta CDR3 regions were amplified from genomic DNA by means of the immunoSEQ Assay, a bias-controlled multiplex PCR. The authors' pipeline ran thus. The number of nucleated cells in each sample was estimated by amplification of reference gene primers within the assay. To quantify the absolute abundance of each unique TCRbeta CDR3 rearrangement, sequence reads were collapsed and filtered. For each sample, productive Simpson clonality was calculated by taking the square root of Simpson's diversity index across productive rearrangements. TCRdb provides this immuneACCESS table in a form limited to in-frame rearrangements. Some clones are lacking; in checked studies, under half of them reflect an unresolved V gene, and why the rest are absent is not known. The DNA was the basis for D and trimming; V, J and clone size are from that table. The sample table records some 38,000 clones; roughly 84% of these occur just once. The ten largest clones add up to approximately 1.6% of the sample.

These data originate in a study of blood T cell repertoires in COVID-19 (dated by TCRdb to 2020 to 2022). Notes on the research overall: Samples covering the acute and convalescent phases of COVID-19 were provided by collaborators in the United States, Italy and Spain. The material from the prospective study consisted of cDNA or gDNA derived from T cells, B-cell-depleted T cells, or PBMCs. Subjects who had been exposed to COVID-19, were actively infected with it, or had recovered from it provided the deeply sampled blood TCRbeta repertoires that made up the dataset. A freely available public database, intended as a resource for researchers studying the immune response to SARS-CoV-2, is where the repertoires were released. The samples were drawn from the first 160 participants of the ongoing ImmuneRACE study and from some 1,300 subjects provided by 6 global collaborators. Nearly every sample came with metadata listing a de-identified subject ID, COVID-19 status, age in years and sex. HLA class I and class II types, where available, came from metadata supplied by the sample provider rather than from assay-based typing.

The paper's findings and limits, for the study overall: The amount of clinical and demographic metadata varied by source and participant and was provided uncurated.

The CDR3 covers 13 residues, taking in both the cysteine and the phenylalanine. The CDR3 DNA has 39 bases and is translated from base 1. CDR1 and CDR2 are drawn from the germline V gene (reference sequence): GTSNPN, SVGIG. V drops 2 bases and J drops 0 bases, leaving 7 bases in between. The TCR was taken from a man between 60 and 75 years old with COVID-19, enrolled during active disease. The sequenced material came from peripheral blood. The chain was built from TRBV30 and TRBJ1-2; tentative D gene TRBD1, with 5 bases matching. CDR3 protein: CAWSLQANYGYTF. The DNA sequence reads TGTGCCTGGAGTTTACAGGCTAACTATGGCTACACCTTC. With the portions outside the CDR3 filled from the reference TRBV30 and TRBJ1-2 genes, the complete variable region becomes SQTIHQWPATLVQPVGSPLSLECTVEGTSNPNLYWYRQAAGRGLQLLFYSVGIGQISSEVPQNLSASRPQDRQFILSSKKLLLSDSGFYLCAWSLQANYGYTFGSGTRLTVV.